This is a list of T cell receptor beta chains from one sample in a study of chemoradiotherapy in HPV16-positive cancers. Measured with immunoSEQ multiplex PCR; TCRdb has only the in-frame clones, and not every one. The profile shows roughly 9,300 clones, more than 75% of them singletons. The sample was blood, taken from a patient who underwent chemoradiotherapy. These TCRs come from a human donor with HPV-associated anogenital cancer. The CDR3 runs from the conserved cysteine through the conserved F or W. The D gene is left open where the match is weak. Only part of the rows carry a size: once, few, many, or a class if the clone is expanded.

TRBJ2-2 | TRBV19 | NA | NA | TGTGCCAGTAGTATAGGAGGGACCGGGGAGCTGTTTTTT | CASSIGGTGELFF
TRBJ2-7 | TRBV4-1 | TRBD2 | NA | TGCGCCAGCAGCCTGTCAACTAGCGGCCATCGGGGGGAGCAGTACTTC | CASSLSTSGHRGEQYF
TRBJ2-7 | TRBV10-3 | NA | NA | TGTGCCATCAGTGAGGGTGCAGGGGCCTCCTACGAGCAGTACTTC | CAISEGAGASYEQYF
TRBJ2-1 | TRBV5-4 | NA | NA | TGTGCCAGCAGCAGAGGGGATAACTCCTACAATGAGCAGTTCTTC | CASSRGDNSYNEQFF
TRBJ1-1 | TRBV19 | NA | NA | TGTGCCAGTAGTATATCACGAGGGACTGAAGCTTTCTTT | CASSISRGTEAFF
TRBJ2-2 | TRBV7-2 | NA | NA | TGTGCCGTTGCCAGCGGAAACACCGGGGAGCTGTTTTTT | CAVASGNTGELFF
TRBJ1-6 | TRBV4-1 | NA | NA | TGCGCCAGCAGCCAGCTTACAGTAGGGAATTCACCCCTCCACTTT | CASSQLTVGNSPLHF
TRBJ2-3 | TRBV5-1 | TRBD2 | NA | TGCGCCAGCAGCTTGGAATTAGCGGGGGACGTCACAGATACGCAGTATTTT | CASSLELAGDVTDTQYF
TRBJ1-2 | TRBV6-4 | NA | NA | TGTGCCAGCAGTCAGGAGGTGGGAAATTATGGCTACACCTTC | CASSQEVGNYGYTF
TRBJ1-1 | TRBV7-8 | TRBD1 | NA | TGTGCCAGCAGCTTCGGACAGGGGCGCACTGAAGCTTTCTTT | CASSFGQGRTEAFF
TRBJ2-5 | TRBV11-2 | NA | NA | TGTGCCAGCAGCTCGGAAAGGGTTCACGAGACCCAGTACTTC | CASSSERVHETQYF
TRBJ1-1 | TRBV28 | NA | few | TGTGCCAGCAGTTTACTTTTTGGGGGGACTGAAGCTTTCTTT | CASSLLFGGTEAFF
TRBJ2-1 | TRBV9 | NA | NA | TGTGCCAGCAGCGTAGAGGGCGCGTCCTACAATGAGCAGTTCTTC | CASSVEGASYNEQFF
TRBJ1-1 | TRBV4-1 | NA | NA | TGCGCCAGCAGCCAAGATAGGTCTGTGCGGGGGGACACTGAAGCTTTCTTT | CASSQDRSVRGDTEAFF